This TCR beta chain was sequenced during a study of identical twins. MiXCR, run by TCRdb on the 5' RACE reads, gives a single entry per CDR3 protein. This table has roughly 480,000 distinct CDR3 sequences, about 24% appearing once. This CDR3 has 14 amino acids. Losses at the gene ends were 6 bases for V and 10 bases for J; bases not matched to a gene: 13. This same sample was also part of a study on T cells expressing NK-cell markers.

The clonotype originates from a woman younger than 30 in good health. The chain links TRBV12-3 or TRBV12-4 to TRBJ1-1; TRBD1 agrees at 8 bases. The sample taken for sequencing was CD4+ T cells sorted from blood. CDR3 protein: CASRAGTGPPAAFF. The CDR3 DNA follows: TGTGCCAGCAGAGCCGGGACAGGTCCCCCGGCAGCTTTCTTT.